Following are 18 T cell receptor beta chains from one sample sequenced in a study of response to subunit inactivated influenza vaccine. In TCRdb, the RT-PCR reads were re-called with MiXCR into one record per CDR3 protein. The table shows roughly 570,000 distinct CDR3 sequences, with 11% to 15% occurring only once. The material was PBMCs from blood, obtained roughly 12 days after vaccination. The receptors originated from a man aged 45-65 years who received an inactivated influenza vaccine.

This clonotype was seen many times. The chain combines TRBV28 with TRBJ2-1; D unresolved. The CDR3 is made up of 12 amino acids. V lost 8 bases and J 6 bases, leaving 11 bases between the germline ends. Germline V CDR1 and CDR2: MDHEN, SYDVKM. The CDR3 bases are TGTGCCAGCTCTCTCTTCGGCAATGAGCAGTTCTTC. It yields the protein CASSLFGNEQFF.

The gene calls are TRBV7-2 and TRBJ1-6, with D uncertain. With 1 base removed from V and 14 bases from J, the gap between germline ends came to 9 bases. Germline assignment: CDR1 SGHTA and CDR2 FQGNSA. CDR3 length equals 12 residues. The CDR3, as DNA: TGTGCCAGCAGCTTAGAGGCATCGTCCCTCCACTTT. It yields the protein CASSLEASSLHF. The full variable domain, rest sourced from reference TRBV7-2 and TRBJ1-6, is GAGVSQSPSNKVTEKGKDVELRCDPISGHTALYWYRQSLGQGLEFLIYFQGNSAPDKSGLPSDRFSAERTGGSVSTLTIQRTQQEDSAVYLCASSLEASSLHFGNGTRLTVT.

This chain links TRBV9 with TRBJ2-3; unclear D gene. Between the trimmed V and J ends, which lost 2 bases and 2 bases, there was a span of 12 bases. The CDR3 length is 15 residues. The germline gives CDR1 SGDLS, CDR2 YYNGEE. The CDR3 protein is CASSVTLHPTDTQYF. The CDR3, as DNA: TGTGCCAGCAGCGTCACTCTTCACCCCACAGATACGCAGTATTTT. Filled out from reference TRBV9 and TRBJ2-3, the complete variable domain reads DSGVTQTPKHLITATGQRVTLRCSPRSGDLSVYWYQQSLDQGLQFLIQYYNGEERAKGNILERFSAQQFPDLHSELNLSSLELGDSALYFCASSVTLHPTDTQYFGPGTRLTVL.

This rearrangement joins TRBV28 to TRBJ2-2, with D tentatively TRBD1 (8 bases). Germline loops: CDR1 MDHEN, CDR2 SYDVKM. CDR3 length equals 17 residues. V dropped 5 bases and J dropped 4 bases, with 20 bases sitting between them. This chain's CDR3 is CASSPILDREGTGELFF. The CDR3 bases are TGTGCCAGCAGTCCTATCCTGGACAGGGAGGGCACCGGGGAGCTGTTTTTT.

The gene calls are TRBV11-2 and TRBJ2-3, with 12 bases aligning to TRBD1. The CDR3 loop spans 15 amino acids. Trimming at V came to 5 bases and at J to 6 bases, leaving 6 bases not matched to a gene. Germline V lookup: CDR1 SGHAT, CDR2 FQNNGV. This CDR3 is CASSPGTGGIDTQYF. The CDR3 nucleotides are TGTGCCAGCAGCCCCGGGACAGGGGGCATTGATACGCAGTATTTT.

This clonotype was detected many times. The chain combines TRBV5-1 with TRBJ2-7, with 9 bases matching TRBD2. Trimming at V came to 0 bases and at J to 5 bases, leaving 6 bases not matched to a gene. This CDR3 is 15 amino acids long. Looked up from germline, CDR1 is SGHRS and CDR2 is YFSETQ. The CDR3 spells CASSLVPSGANEQYF. The CDR3 region has the DNA TGCGCCAGCAGCTTGGTGCCTAGCGGGGCGAACGAGCAGTACTTC.

The gene calls are TRBV29-1 and TRBJ2-5, with no clear D. The CDR3 has 13 amino acids. In germline, CDR1 is SQVTM, CDR2 ANQGSEA. The ends were cut back, 5 bases at V and 1 base at J, with 11 bases in the middle. Here the CDR3 DNA reads TGCAGCGTTTTGGAGACTGTCCAAGAGACCCAGTACTTC. Translated: CSVLETVQETQYF. The complete variable domain, with remaining parts taken from reference TRBV29-1 and TRBJ2-5, reads SAVISQKPSRDICQRGTSLTIQCQVDSQVTMMFWYRQQPGQSLTLIATANQGSEATYESGFVIDKFPISRPNLTFSTLTVSNMSPEDSSIYLCSVLETVQETQYFGPGTRLLVL.

This clonotype showed up many times. The chain has TRBV12-3 or TRBV12-4 and TRBJ2-7; D is undetermined. Trimming took off 8 bases at V and 6 bases at J, with 11 bases between the two ends. This CDR3 spans 11 amino acids. The DNA of the CDR3 is TGTGCCAGCGCCGTTATCGGCGAGCAGTACTTC. Protein sequence: CASAVIGEQYF.

This clonotype was counted between two and nine times. The chain uses TRBV5-6 and TRBJ2-5; 8 nucleotides line up with TRBD1. CDR1 is SGHDT and CDR2 is YYEEEE in the germline V gene. CDR3 length: 13 amino acids. J was trimmed by 3 bases and V by 5 bases; bases with no gene match: 3. DNA of the CDR3: TGTGCCAGCAGATTGACAGGGGAAGAGACCCAGTACTTC. It encodes CASRLTGEETQYF.

This rearrangement joins TRBV10-3 to TRBJ1-1; D perhaps matches TRBD1 (6 bases). CDR3 length: 14 residues. CDR1 and CDR2 (germline): ENHRY, SYGVKD. Trimming shortened V by 6 bases and J by 1 base, and 12 bases separated the two germline ends. The CDR3 DNA reads as TGTGCCATCAGCGCCACAGGGACGAACACTGAAGCTTTCTTT. Its protein product is CAISATGTNTEAFF.

This clonotype came up a few times. The chain employs TRBV7-9 and TRBJ1-2; D might be TRBD1 (5 bases). The CDR3 loop spans 13 amino acids. Trimming took 1 base from V and 14 from J, leaving 17 bases between them. Germline CDR1 is SEHNR and CDR2 is FQNEAQ (reference sequence). The CDR3: CASSLEGHPRRTF. The CDR3 nucleotides read TGTGCCAGCAGCTTAGAAGGACACCCCCGTCGTACCTTC.

The chain links TRBV29-1 to TRBJ1-1; D call uncertain. There are 11 residues in the CDR3. The germline V gene encodes CDR1 SQVTM and CDR2 ANQGSEA. The V end was cut by 7 bases, the J end by 3 bases, with 9 bases between. Written as DNA, the CDR3 is TGCAGCGCAGGAAAAGACACTGAAGCTTTCTTT. Translated, it gives CSAGKDTEAFF.

The chain couples TRBV7-2 to TRBJ2-7, with 16 bases that match TRBD2. The CDR3 length is 16 residues. From germline, CDR1 is SGHTA and CDR2 FQGNSA. V dropped 1 base and J dropped 7; count of bases not matched to a gene: 4. CDR3 DNA: TGTGCCAGCAGCTTAGTGCCGGGACTAGCGGGAGGGGAGCAGTACTTC. This codes for CASSLVPGLAGGEQYF.

This chain joins TRBV11-1 and TRBJ2-1, with 12 bases identical to TRBD2. This CDR3 comprises 18 residues. The ends lost 3 bases at V and 16 bases at J; junction bases unmatched: 22. Germline lookup yields CDR1 SGHAT and CDR2 FQDESV (reference sequence). The CDR3 DNA follows: TGTGCCAGCAGCTTGCCCCCTAGACTAGCGGGGGCCGCGCGGAGGTGCTTCTTC. Residues: CASSLPPRLAGAARRCFF.

This rearrangement joins TRBV25-1 to TRBJ2-1; 7 nucleotides agree with TRBD1. With V trimmed by 6 bases and J by 3 bases, 5 bases remained unmatched. This CDR3 contains 14 residues. Germline assignment: CDR1 MGHDK and CDR2 SYGVNS. For the CDR3, the DNA is TGTGCCAGCAGGGAGACAGGGTACTACAATGAGCAGTTCTTC. Its protein product is CASRETGYYNEQFF. The full variable domain, its missing parts supplied by reference TRBV25-1 and TRBJ2-1, is EADIYQTPRYLVIGTGKKITLECSQTMGHDKMYWYQQDPGMELHLIHYSYGVNSTEKGDLSSESTVSRIRTEHFPLTLESARPSHTSQYLCASRETGYYNEQFFGPGTRLTVL.

J is TRBJ2-2 and V is TRBV29-1, with D unclear. This CDR3 spans 12 amino acids. Germline V gives CDR1 SQVTM, CDR2 ANQGSEA. V gave up 2 bases and J gave up 10 bases, with 11 bases separating them. The CDR3 DNA reads TGCAGCGTTGAATCTGCCACGGCGGAGCTGTTTTTT. Translating it yields CSVESATAELFF.

The J gene is TRBJ2-4, the V gene TRBV19; 7 bases are a match to TRBD1. The length of the CDR3 is 16 residues. Germline CDR1 is LNHDA and CDR2 is SQIVND (reference sequence). Trimming cost V 6 bases and J 8 bases; bases outside gene matches: 16. CDR3 nucleotide sequence: TGTGCCAGTAGCCATAGACAGGGTCCGGTGGGGGACATTCAGTACTTC. It is translated as CASSHRQGPVGDIQYF.

This clonotype was observed a few times. The V and J genes are TRBV28 and TRBJ2-4, with D perhaps matching TRBD1 or TRBD2 (5 bases each). This CDR3 spans 13 amino acids. CDR1 and CDR2 (germline): MDHEN, SYDVKM. V lost 5 bases to trimming and J lost 8 bases, with 13 bases between them. The CDR3 loop is CASSAFEGHIQYF. The DNA for the CDR3 is TGTGCCAGCAGTGCTTTCGAGGGACACATTCAGTACTTC. Supplemented by reference TRBV28 and TRBJ2-4, the full variable domain reads DVKVTQSSRYLVKRTGEKVFLECVQDMDHENMFWYRQDPGLGLRLIYFSYDVKMKEKGDIPEGYSVSREKKERFSLILESASTNQTSMYLCASSAFEGHIQYFGAGTRLSVL.